These 2 T cell receptor beta chains were all obtained from the same sample, sequenced in a study of PD-L1 blockade in urothelial cancer. Produced via immunoSEQ multiplex PCR; TCRdb's table is partial and in-frame only. In the table there are 45,000 to 50,000 clones, approximately 89% of which are singletons. The sample consisted of PBMCs, taken around atezolizumab (anti-PD-L1) treatment. These receptor sequences come from an older man with urothelial cancer.

This chain connects TRBV18 to TRBJ2-7; TRBD2 aligns across 11 bases. The CDR3 totals 19 residues. The V gene's germline CDR1 is KGHSH and CDR2 LQKENI. V shed 4 bases, J shed 3 bases, and the junction held 17 bases outside the gene matches. The CDR3 DNA reads TGTGCCAGCTCACTACTGGGGGGGACAGCTGGGACTAGCGGCTACGAGCAGTACTTC. This codes for CASSLLGGTAGTSGYEQYF.

The chain combines TRBV5-6 with TRBJ2-3; 7 nucleotides line up with TRBD1. With 4 bases clipped from V and 4 bases from J, the junction kept 3 bases outside the gene matches. The CDR3 covers 13 residues. CDR1 and CDR2 from the germline V gene are SGHDT and YYEEEE. In nucleotides, the CDR3 is TGTGCCAGCAGCCCGGGGACAGCAGATACGCAGTATTTT. Residues: CASSPGTADTQYF.